The source of this TCR beta chain is a study of identical twins. Study-level findings and limits: Invariant T cells like MAIT and iNKT could partly confound the zero-insertion analyses. For monozygotic twins, models underestimated out-of-frame TCR alpha sharing.

This clonotype was observed a few times. Its antigen remains unidentified. Each CDR3 protein is one row after TCRdb ran MiXCR on the 5' RACE reads. This sample has roughly 540,000 distinct CDR3 sequences; roughly 21% occur once, and the top ten carry about 0.93%. These data are also associated with another study on T cells expressing NK-cell markers. From that second work: Sequencing of TCR beta repertoires drew on sorted CD3+CD56+NKG2C+, CD3+CD56+NKG2C- and CD3+CD56-NKG2C+ T cells. Each of 5 to 7 donors carried dominant NKG2C+ clonotypes accounting for roughly 1.0-7.5% of CD8+ T cells.

The specimen sequenced was CD4+ T cells sorted from blood. This clonotype was obtained from a woman aged 18-30 years in good health.

The CDR3 is CASSLNGWGSDGYTF. DNA of the CDR3: TGTGCCAGCAGCTTGAACGGATGGGGGTCGGACGGCTACACCTTC. The V call is TRBV7-2, the J call TRBJ1-2; a possible D gene is TRBD1 (5 bases). The CDR3 loop spans 15 amino acids. Germline lookup yields CDR1 SGHTA and CDR2 FQGNSA. V lost 3 bases and J 8 bases, leaving 19 bases between the germline ends. The variable domain in full, completed from reference TRBV7-2 and TRBJ1-2, reads GAGVSQSPSNKVTEKGKDVELRCDPISGHTALYWYRQSLGQGLEFLIYFQGNSAPDKSGLPSDRFSAERTGGSVSTLTIQRTQQEDSAVYLCASSLNGWGSDGYTFGSGTRLTVV.